This T cell receptor (beta chain) was observed in a study of T cell responses to AZD1222 COVID-19 vaccine. Whole-study findings and limits: Donors, mostly white British, included more females; clonal diversity was possibly underestimated. There were vaccine-associated CD4 TCRs across spike, dominant at 160-218 and 743-854. Just 5 to 7 AZD1222 recipients tested seropositive at baseline. Reports say nearly half of spike-specific TCRs go after unmutated variant regions.

The CDR3 runs 13 residues. V was cut by 4 bases and J by 2 bases, with 9 bases left in between. Looked up from germline, CDR1 is SGHRS and CDR2 is YFSETQ. As for this clone: As yet, its antigen is unknown.

Profiling relied on immunoSEQ multiplex PCR, and the TCRdb table lists in-frame clones only, not all of them. The sample lists 150,000 or so clones, just over 90% seen once, with 6.9% in the top ten. The sequencing here drew on peripheral blood, taken on day 0 of AZD1222 vaccination. The rearrangement links TRBV5-1 to TRBJ2-5, with a weak D call TRBD2 (6 bases). The origin of this receptor is an adult in good health. Here the CDR3 reads CASSDSGQETQYF. For the CDR3, the DNA is TGCGCCAGCAGCGATAGCGGACAAGAGACCCAGTACTTC. The variable domain in full, completed from reference TRBV5-1 and TRBJ2-5, reads KAGVTQTPRYLIKTRGQQVTLSCSPISGHRSVSWYQQTPGQGLQFLFEYFSETQRNKGNFPGRFSGRQFSNSRSEMNVSTLELGDSALYLCASSDSGQETQYFGPGTRLLVL.